The T cell receptor beta chain under discussion was sequenced for a study of blood T cell repertoires in COVID-19. Study at large: Samples taken during acute and convalescent COVID-19 were collected in the United States, Italy and Spain. Nucleic acid was either cDNA or gDNA, and it came from T cells, B-cell-depleted T cells, or PBMCs.

The CDR3 loop spans 16 amino acids. Germline V gene lookup returns CDR1 SGDLS and CDR2 YYNGEE. V lost 0 bases and J 1 base, leaving 13 bases between the germline ends. In the original workflow: Reference gene primer amplification gave estimated nucleated cell counts. Clones were read by immunoSEQ multiplex PCR, and TCRdb kept only the in-frame ones, dropping some. The DNA gave D and trimming, while V, J and clone size come from that table. The table records 70,000 to 75,000 clones, 88% of them present only once. The receptor was derived from a human donor in a cohort sampled during active COVID-19. The sample was peripheral blood. The rearrangement uses TRBV9 and TRBJ1-1; D is perhaps TRBD1 (5 bases). DNA for the CDR3: TGTGCCAGCAGCGTAGGGGCGGGGGTAGAGAACACTGAAGCTTTCTTT. It codes for CASSVGAGVENTEAFF.